This T cell receptor (beta chain) appears in the sequencing data of a study of Ad26.COV2.S vaccination and SARS-CoV-2 variants. At the level of the study: COV1001, an Ad26.COV2.S trial, supplied this vaccine-arm donor. Intramuscular Ad26.COV2.S doses were given once or twice, 56 days apart. Study-wide points: Vaccinated individuals (as opposed to placebo recipients) had higher spike-specific TCR breadth.

In germline, CDR1 is MNHEY, CDR2 SVGEGT. Trimming pared 0 bases from V and 8 bases from J, leaving 13 bases between. The CDR3 contains 14 residues. This clone came up a few times. Antigen specificity is unknown. Treatment noted: over 15 received Ad26.COV2.S at low or high dose, single or two shots; about five received placebo; per-sample allocation not given. Sampling was performed 63 days after the first vaccine or placebo injection. The method was immunoSEQ multiplex PCR; TCRdb's version includes in-frame clones alone and lacks a portion of them. The table has about 280,000 clones, roughly 86% seen once; the top ten hold approximately 3.3%.

The source of this sequence is a person between 18 and 65 years old who received the Ad26.COV2.S COVID-19 vaccine or a placebo. The chain is built from TRBV6-2 or TRBV6-3 and TRBJ1-2; D is ambiguous. Source: peripheral blood, taken in a trial of Ad26.COV2.S vaccine versus placebo. CDR3: CASSYSKGSKGYTF. In DNA form, the CDR3 reads TGTGCCAGCAGTTACTCGAAAGGTTCAAAAGGCTACACCTTC.